This T cell receptor beta chain was profiled in a study of blood T cell repertoires in COVID-19. Across the study: T cells, B-cell-depleted T cells, or PBMCs provided the cDNA or gDNA that served as material.

With 6 bases clipped from V and 5 bases from J, the junction kept 5 bases outside the gene matches. The germline gives CDR1 MDHEN, CDR2 SYDVKM. The CDR3 loop spans 14 amino acids. Only in-frame clones appear in the TCRdb table, and some are missing; sequencing was by immunoSEQ multiplex PCR. The sample carries roughly 250,000 clones, approximately 88% recorded once. Participant age was 18 to 89 years, and participants resided in roughly 25 US areas. It was within 2 weeks before study entry that exposed participants met a COVID-19 case. The TCR sequence derives from a woman aged 40 to 50 who had been exposed to COVID-19. Source material: PBMCs or T cells enriched from blood (not recorded which). The rearrangement links TRBV28 to TRBJ1-4, with 8 bases identical to TRBD1. This chain's CDR3 is CASRRQGLNEKLFF. CDR3 sequence (DNA): TGTGCCAGCAGACGACAGGGGCTAAATGAAAAACTGTTTTTT. Full variable domain (missing parts from reference TRBV28 and TRBJ1-4): DVKVTQSSRYLVKRTGEKVFLECVQDMDHENMFWYRQDPGLGLRLIYFSYDVKMKEKGDIPEGYSVSREKKERFSLILESASTNQTSMYLCASRRQGLNEKLFFGSGTQLSVL.